Following are 25 T cell receptor beta chains from one sample sequenced in a study of cytotoxic CD8 clonotypes in ibrutinib-treated CLL. Profiling relied on immunoSEQ multiplex PCR, and the TCRdb table lists in-frame clones only, not all of them. Counted here are over 95,000 clones, approximately 56% occurring once; the ten biggest clones make up 30% to 45%. This specimen consisted of PBMCs, obtained after 24 months of ibrutinib treatment. The receptor set was obtained from a human donor with chronic lymphocytic leukemia.

The V and J genes are TRBV13 and TRBJ2-7; D ambiguous. Germline values: CDR1 PRHDT, CDR2 FYEKMQ (reference sequence). Trimming took 3 bases from V and 7 from J, leaving 10 bases between them. The CDR3 sequence is 12 residues long. The CDR3 spells CASSFGDGEQYF. CDR3 nucleotide sequence: TGTGCCAGCAGCTTCGGAGATGGTGAGCAGTACTTC.

V gene TRBV4-2 combines with J gene TRBJ2-6, with D perhaps TRBD2 (5 bases). The CDR3 spans 16 residues. V lost 4 bases and J lost 0, with 10 bases in between. Germline V gene data show CDR1 as LGHNA and CDR2 as YNFKEQ. In DNA, the CDR3 is TGTGCCAGCAGCCCCCTGGAGGTCTCTGGGGCCAACGTCCTGACTTTC. It yields the protein CASSPLEVSGANVLTF.

The V call is TRBV5-4, the J call TRBJ2-5; D may match TRBD1 or TRBD2 (6 bases each). With 5 bases removed from V and 5 bases from J, the gap between germline ends came to 19 bases. The CDR3 consists of 15 residues. Germline CDR1 SGHNT, CDR2 YYREEE (reference sequence). CDR3 amino acids: CASRAAGRTAETQYF. In DNA, the CDR3 is TGTGCCAGCAGGGCCGCGGGACGGACAGCGGAGACCCAGTACTTC. The full variable domain, in which reference TRBV5-4 and TRBJ2-5 provide the parts outside the CDR3, is ETGVTQSPTHLIKTRGQQVTLRCSSQSGHNTVSWYQQALGQGPQFIFQYYREEENGRGNFPPRFSGLQFPNYSSELNVNALELDDSALYLCASRAAGRTAETQYFGPGTRLLVL.

This clone was picked up a small number of times. The chain couples TRBV28 to TRBJ1-4; a weak D match, TRBD1 (5 bases). The CDR3 length is 14 residues. Germline V gives CDR1 MDHEN, CDR2 SYDVKM. Deletions cut 6 bases from V and 8 bases from J, with 16 bases between. CDR3 nucleotide sequence: TGTGCCAGCAGCCGGGGGAGTGTTAAAGAAAAACTGTTTTTT. Translating it yields CASSRGSVKEKLFF.

This sequence joins TRBV6-6 and TRBJ1-2; perhaps TRBD1 as D (6 bases). Trimming pared 5 bases from V and 7 bases from J, leaving 11 bases between. This CDR3 contains 12 residues. Germline CDR1 is MNHNY and CDR2 is SVGAGI (reference sequence). The CDR3, as DNA: TGTGCCAGCAGTCTGGACAGCCCTGGCTACACCTTC. Translation: CASSLDSPGYTF.

The chain employs TRBV11-2 and TRBJ2-7; perhaps TRBD1 as D (5 bases). CDR1 is SGHAT and CDR2 is FQNNGV in the germline V gene. The CDR3 totals 14 residues. V lost 1 base and J lost 4, with 11 bases in between. The CDR3 region is CASSLGPQGYEQYF. The CDR3 coding sequence is TGTGCCAGCAGCTTAGGCCCGCAGGGATACGAGCAGTACTTC. Supplemented by reference TRBV11-2 and TRBJ2-7, the full variable domain reads EAGVAQSPRYKIIEKRQSVAFWCNPISGHATLYWYQQILGQGPKLLIQFQNNGVVDDSQLPKDRFSAERLKGVDSTLKIQPAKLEDSAVYLCASSLGPQGYEQYFGPGTRLTVT.

J is TRBJ2-1 and V is TRBV19; 15 bases fit TRBD2. The CDR3 consists of 17 residues. V was clipped by 5 bases and J by 7 bases; unmatched bases: 9. The germline CDR1 and CDR2 sequences are LNHDA and SQIVND (reference sequence). CDR3 protein: CASSLSRTSGGANEQFF. The CDR3 DNA reads TGTGCCAGTAGTCTGTCCCGGACTAGCGGGGGGGCAAATGAGCAGTTCTTC.

J is TRBJ1-1 and V is TRBV5-1; 7 bases are shared with TRBD1. J lost 4 bases, V lost 4 bases, and 16 bases had no gene match. This CDR3 has 17 amino acids. CDR1 and CDR2 from the germline V gene are SGHRS and YFSETQ. In DNA form, the CDR3 reads TGCGCCAGCAGCCAATCGAGACAGGGCGAGGGATCCACTGAAGCTTTCTTT. Translation: CASSQSRQGEGSTEAFF.

The gene calls are TRBV5-1 and TRBJ1-5, with D hard to call. The CDR3 consists of 13 residues. Trimming took 4 bases from V and 6 from J, leaving 11 bases between them. The germline V gene has CDR1 SGHRS and CDR2 YFSETQ. CDR3 protein: CASSEGPLQPQHF. CDR3 sequence (DNA): TGCGCCAGCAGCGAGGGCCCCCTTCAGCCCCAGCATTTT. The full variable domain, completed using reference TRBV5-1 and TRBJ1-5, is KAGVTQTPRYLIKTRGQQVTLSCSPISGHRSVSWYQQTPGQGLQFLFEYFSETQRNKGNFPGRFSGRQFSNSRSEMNVSTLELGDSALYLCASSEGPLQPQHFGDGTRLSIL.

DNA for the CDR3: TGCGCCAGCAGCTTGGATATAGGGCTAAATTCACCCCTCCACTTT. This sequence encodes CASSLDIGLNSPLHF. This rearrangement joins TRBV5-1 to TRBJ1-6, with D hard to call. CDR3 size: 15 residues. Germline loops: CDR1 SGHRS, CDR2 YFSETQ. V lost 0 bases, J lost 7 bases, and 11 bases lay in between.

V is TRBV5-1 and J is TRBJ2-7; 7 bases map to TRBD1. The CDR3 length is 15 residues. V was clipped by 7 bases and J by 2 bases; unmatched bases: 12. The germline gives CDR1 SGHRS, CDR2 YFSETQ. CDR3 DNA sequence: TGCGCCAGCCGCGAAAACCCGACAGGGACCTACGAGCAGTACTTC. This sequence encodes CASRENPTGTYEQYF.

The chain carries TRBV12-5 and TRBJ2-7; the D is unclear. Germline loops: CDR1 LGHNT, CDR2 FRNRAP. The CDR3 is made up of 14 amino acids. Trimming took 10 bases from V and 4 from J, leaving 20 bases between them. CDR3 DNA: TGTGCTACCCCCCCGGATGCGGTTGTTTACGAGCAGTACTTC. Protein product: CATPPDAVVYEQYF.

The sample holds a few counts of this clone. This sequence joins TRBV9 and TRBJ2-7; 7 positions match TRBD2. The ends lost 1 base at V and 7 bases at J; junction bases unmatched: 8. Germline-derived CDR1 and CDR2 are SGDLS and YYNGEE. This CDR3 has 14 amino acids. The CDR3 DNA is TGTGCCAGCAGCGTACAAGCGGGGAGGGTGGAGCAGTACTTC. Translating it yields CASSVQAGRVEQYF.

Only a few counts were recorded for this clone. V and J are TRBV5-1 and TRBJ2-7, with D perhaps matching TRBD1 (6 bases). CDR1 SGHRS and CDR2 YFSETQ come from the germline V gene. Trimming removed 10 bases at V and 0 bases at J, with 11 bases between. This CDR3 spans 12 amino acids. The CDR3 spells CADRDISYEQYF. CDR3 nucleotides: TGCGCCGACCGGGACATCTCCTACGAGCAGTACTTC.

The chain recombines TRBV4-2 with TRBJ1-1; tentative D call: TRBD1 (5 bases). V lost 4 bases and J lost 3, with 15 bases in between. From germline, CDR1 is LGHNA and CDR2 YNFKEQ. The CDR3 spans 15 residues. The CDR3 is CASSPGGSGYTEAFF. The CDR3 nucleotides read TGTGCCAGCAGCCCTGGGGGGTCGGGCTACACTGAAGCTTTCTTT.

The V call is TRBV11-2, the J call TRBJ1-1; D not certain. With 1 base removed from V and 7 bases from J, the gap between germline ends came to 10 bases. Germline V lookup: CDR1 SGHAT, CDR2 FQNNGV. This CDR3 contains 13 residues. The CDR3 DNA follows: TGTGCCAGCAGCTTAGTAGAACACGGTGAAGCTTTCTTT. It translates to CASSLVEHGEAFF.

The table lists this clone with a few counts. The chain is built from TRBV12-5 and TRBJ2-7, with D uncertain. Between the trimmed V and J ends, which lost 0 bases and 2 bases, there was a span of 5 bases. Looked up from germline, CDR1 is LGHNT and CDR2 is FRNRAP. There are 13 residues in the CDR3. The CDR3 region is CASGLVPPYEQYF. The CDR3 bases are TGTGCTAGTGGTTTGGTACCCCCCTACGAGCAGTACTTC.

This clone was counted only a few times. The chain couples TRBV29-1 to TRBJ2-3; the D gene is possibly TRBD1 (6 bases). With 6 bases removed from V and 2 bases from J, the gap between germline ends came to 15 bases. Germline V gene data show CDR1 as SQVTM and CDR2 as ANQGSEA. The CDR3 covers 14 residues. The DNA of the CDR3 is TGCAGCGTGGGGGCCGGGACCCCCACAGATACGCAGTATTTT. It translates to CSVGAGTPTDTQYF.

This clone was recorded a few times. V is TRBV6-5 and J is TRBJ2-7; D is perhaps TRBD2 (6 bases). Germline assignment: CDR1 MNHEY and CDR2 SVGAGI. The CDR3 loop spans 13 amino acids. Trimming took off 6 bases at V and 1 base at J, with 10 bases between the two ends. CDR3 in amino acids: CASRARGSYEQYF. CDR3 DNA sequence: TGTGCCAGCAGGGCCCGGGGGTCCTACGAGCAGTACTTC.

This chain links TRBV28 with TRBJ2-1; D is ambiguous. This CDR3 has 13 residues. Trimming removed 7 bases at V and 2 bases at J, with 9 bases between. Germline CDR1 reads MDHEN; CDR2 reads SYDVKM. The CDR3 protein is CASTSLTYNEQFF. Written as DNA, the CDR3 is TGTGCCAGCACTTCTCTTACCTACAATGAGCAGTTCTTC.

The J gene is TRBJ1-1, the V gene TRBV6-1, with D possibly being TRBD1 (6 bases). Trimming shortened V by 8 bases and J by 1 base, and 17 bases separated the two germline ends. This CDR3 comprises 15 residues. The germline CDR1 and CDR2 sequences are MNHNS and SASEGT. The CDR3 nucleotides read TGTGCCAGCCAGACAACAGGGACACGGAACACTGAAGCTTTCTTT. It codes for CASQTTGTRNTEAFF.

This clone was seen only a few times. The J gene is TRBJ2-2, the V gene TRBV27; 7 bases line up with TRBD1. V lost 4 bases to trimming and J lost 3 bases; unmatched junction nucleotides: 2. Per germline, CDR1 MNHEY and CDR2 SMNVEV (reference sequence). This CDR3 has 14 amino acids. The CDR3 nucleotides are TGTGCCAGCAGTTCGGGACAGCACACCGGGGAGCTGTTTTTT. Protein product: CASSSGQHTGELFF.

The CDR3 DNA sequence: TGTGCCAGCAGTGGGTCTTACCTCACAGATACGCAGTATTTT. It specifies CASSGSYLTDTQYF. This chain links TRBV6-4 with TRBJ2-3; D gene uncertain. The length of the CDR3 is 14 residues. V shed 4 bases and J shed 2 bases, with 10 bases lying between them. Germline CDR1 reads MRHNA; CDR2 reads SNTAGT.

This clone was seen a handful of times. The chain uses TRBV5-1 and TRBJ1-1; no firm D call. Germline V lookup: CDR1 SGHRS, CDR2 YFSETQ. CDR3 length equals 13 residues. The V end lost 1 base, the J end lost 3 bases, and 7 bases lay between the germline ends. The CDR3 spells CASSLTVYTEAFF. The DNA of the CDR3 is TGCGCCAGCAGCTTGACAGTTTACACTGAAGCTTTCTTT. The full variable domain, with the rest looked up from reference TRBV5-1 and TRBJ1-1, is KAGVTQTPRYLIKTRGQQVTLSCSPISGHRSVSWYQQTPGQGLQFLFEYFSETQRNKGNFPGRFSGRQFSNSRSEMNVSTLELGDSALYLCASSLTVYTEAFFGQGTRLTVV.

The chain has TRBV29-1 and TRBJ2-1, with TRBD2 identical over 7 bases. The CDR3 runs to 15 residues. CDR1 and CDR2 (germline): SQVTM, ANQGSEA. The junction had 7 bases not matched to a gene; V was cut back by 4 bases and J by 1 base. CDR3 sequence reads: CSVGFGGSSYNEQFF. DNA of the CDR3: TGCAGCGTTGGATTCGGGGGGTCTTCCTACAATGAGCAGTTCTTC.